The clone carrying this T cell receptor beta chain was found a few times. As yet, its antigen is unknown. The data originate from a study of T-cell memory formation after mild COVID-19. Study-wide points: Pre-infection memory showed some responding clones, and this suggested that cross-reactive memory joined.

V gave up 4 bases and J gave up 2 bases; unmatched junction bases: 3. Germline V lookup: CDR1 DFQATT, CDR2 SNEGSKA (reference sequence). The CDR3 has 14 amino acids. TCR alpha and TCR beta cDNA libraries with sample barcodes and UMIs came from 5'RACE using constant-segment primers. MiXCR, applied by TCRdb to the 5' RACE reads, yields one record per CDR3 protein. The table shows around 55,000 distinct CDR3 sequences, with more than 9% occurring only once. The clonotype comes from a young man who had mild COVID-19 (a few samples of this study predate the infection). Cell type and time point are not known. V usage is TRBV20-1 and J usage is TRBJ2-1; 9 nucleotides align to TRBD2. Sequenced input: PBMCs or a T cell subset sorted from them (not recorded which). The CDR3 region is CSATRGGPYNEQFF. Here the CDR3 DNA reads TGCAGTGCTACGCGGGGGGGCCCCTACAATGAGCAGTTCTTC.